The following is a TCR beta chain sequence with its context. Its antigen is unknown. The data originate from a study of monozygotic twins with inflammatory bowel disease. General observations from the study: Differing T cell subtypes remained indistinguishable. Fewer clonotypes were shared with others by IBD patients than by healthy twins, especially with disease activity.

TCRdb re-called the 5' RACE reads and shows each CDR3 protein once, DNA omitted. The specimen's table records under 350,000 distinct CDR3 sequences. Germline V CDR1 and CDR2: LGHNA, YNFKEQ. The CDR3 is 14 amino acids. One blood sample of 2 to 2.5 ml was taken from each donor. The chain is built from TRBV4-2 and TRBJ2-7; TCRdb selects TRBD1, and the lack of DNA leaves this call unchecked. The clonotype originates from a human donor with ulcerative colitis or Crohn's disease, or a healthy co-twin of an affected twin (not recorded which). Sample: blood. CDR3 protein: CASSLRQGGDEQYF.